The source of this TCR beta chain is a study of cytomegalovirus exposure and HLA in healthy donors (dated by TCRdb to about 2017). Regarding the complete study: In an earlier analysis of 587 of the donors, under 300 Gb of sequence data and 100 million or so unique TCR beta sequences from about 179 million T cells were reported. The study was designed to test whether signatures of past pathogen exposure could be identified by cataloging public T cell receptors. Rather than using new phenotypic data, the later analysis identified candidate immune exposures from TCR beta sequences and from how often those sequences occurred across donors. About 280 gigabases of sequencing data and around 85 million unique TCR sequences made up an early release that covered nearly 650 HLA-typed donors. Using immunosequencing, the study profiled T cell repertoires from about 610 subjects and related those repertoires to cytomegalovirus serostatus. An earlier analysis of some 600 of the donors applied high-throughput TCR beta sequencing to assess whether each TCR beta V gene segment acted as functional or pseudogenic. Donor age, sex, ethnicity and CMV serostatus were compiled together with the repertoire data. Besides the first cohort of more than 650 subjects, a separate validation cohort made up of 120 different subjects was used. HLA typing covered class I and class II loci at four-digit resolution. A later genetic analysis used genome-wide SNP genotypes for 398 of the 666 donors, treating that subset as a discovery cohort. To study patterns of TCR occurrence, a later analysis re-analyzed previously published TCR beta repertoires from hundreds of donors and added high-resolution HLA genotyping. About five DR-DQ haplotypes were treated as single units for association and clustering because of strong linkage in the cohort. Among 398 genotyped donors of the cohort, an average of roughly 230,000 unique TCR beta nucleotide sequences was sequenced per donor, of which about 18% were non-productive. Among the roughly 370 genotyped donors, approximately 82% belonged to the genetic ancestry cluster associated with self-reported Caucasian donors. Every discovery cohort repertoire had been produced on one sequencing platform. To predict cytomegalovirus infection status, the study combined high-throughput TCR immunosequencing, statistical association of individual TCRs with disease status, and machine learning. The number of typed donors differed by locus: about 620-640 for A, B, C, DRB1 and DQB1; 500 to 550 for DQA1; 606 for DPA1; and about 470 for DPB1.

The library was built by means of the immunoSEQ multiplex PCR assay. For the multiplex PCR, a mixture combining 60 forward primers for TCR Vbeta segments and 13 reverse primers for TCR Jbeta segments was used. The CDR3 region of rearranged TCR beta genes was amplified from genomic DNA by a multiplex PCR assay. The amplified TCR beta libraries were sequenced on the Illumina HiSeq System as 87-base-pair reads. The source study handled its data this way. Across the 640 or so repertoires, a later analysis counted 75 million to 90 million unique TCR beta chains, around 11 million of which were shared by at least two donors. A nearest-neighbor algorithm error-corrected the raw reads and collapsed the reads into unique sequences, merging closely related sequences to remove PCR and sequencing errors. To assign V, D and J gene segments, CDR3 sequences were aligned to IMGT reference sequences. For a sequence to be retained, a match of at least six nucleotides was required to both a V gene segment and a J gene segment. Rearrangements were called productive when the CDR3 lacked stop codons and stayed in frame with V and J; all others were non-productive. CDR3 was defined by IMGT convention, running from the second conserved V-encoded cysteine to the conserved J-encoded phenylalanine. The earlier analysis of about 590 of the donors excluded sequences that lacked an unambiguous match to a single V gene segment. In an earlier analysis of a few hundred of the donors, V segments were called functional above 56.7% productive rearrangements and were called segregating when the between-donor standard deviation exceeded 5%. A statistical classification framework was developed to diagnose cytomegalovirus status using the catalog of TCR beta chain sequences. In a later analysis, TCR nucleotide sequences were compared against IMGT/GENE-DB human TR gene sequences so that V and J genes could be assigned. In a later analysis, CDR3 sequences and most-parsimonious VDJ recombination scenarios were assigned using the TCRdist pipeline. A later analysis defined each TCR beta chain by its CDR3 amino acid sequence plus V-gene family, and excluded reads lacking a unique V-gene family. To address suspected cross-contamination and a sequencing artifact, a later analysis removed a few hundred highly shared, low-generation-probability nucleotide sequences. A later analysis calculated a clonal expansion index for each public chain from normalized within-repertoire ranks of inferred template counts. In a later analysis, generation probabilities were computed with a VDJ recombination model fitted to out-of-frame rearrangements, and the resulting probabilities were checked against IGoR. In a later analysis, hypergeometric tests were used to score TCR-TCR, TCR-HLA and TCR-CMV co-occurrence, with a repertoire-size bias correction applied to TCR pairs. To estimate false discovery rates, a later analysis permuted the HLA or CMV assignments 20 times. In a later analysis, co-occurring TCRs were grouped using DBSCAN, with TCRdist sequence similarity added in when clustering inside HLA-allele-positive subsets. For co-occurrence clustering, repertoires with fewer than 30,000 or more than 120,000 public chains were excluded, along with a handful of repertoires with anomalous nucleotide sharing. Imported from immuneACCESS, the table was reduced by TCRdb to in-frame sequences with V and J called. These copies leave out some clones; in studies compared against another copy, an unresolved V gene accounts for under half, and the cause of the remainder is not known. That table gives V, J and clone size, and the DNA gave D and trimming. Across this sample there are 100,000 to 150,000 clones, with more than 80% seen only once. The ten largest clonotypes hold under 7% of the sample.

With regard to this clone: Its antigen is not yet known. Base qualities are not provided; no much larger clone lies one nucleotide away.

The cohort consisted of approximately 690 healthy bone marrow donors. At the time of sampling, every cohort member was nominally healthy, though immune exposures that went unrecorded were likely present. The donor tested CMV seropositive and was one of the 289 seropositive cohort members. A peripheral blood sample was collected from each donor, and TCR beta sequencing was performed on peripheral blood mononuclear cells. The Qiagen DNeasy Blood Extraction Kit was used to extract genomic DNA from the blood cell samples. Broader findings and caveats from the paper: Roughly uniform sequencing depth across donors was assumed in presence/absence analyses, although this assumption may not hold. A later analysis found that TCR association rates varied across HLA loci, with DRB1 alleles showing the most associated TCRs and HLA-C alleles the fewest. In a later analysis, HLA-associated TCR beta chains showed more clonal expansion and lower generation probabilities than non-associated chains that were equally common. Most CMV-associated TCR beta chains appeared to be HLA-restricted in a later analysis, and the HLA associations seemed to be driven largely by CMV exposure. The only immune exposure information available for the cohort was CMV serostatus. Only TCR beta chains were sequenced in this cohort, and the absence of alpha or paired-chain data limited detectable features. A total of some 180 TCR beta chains were listed by the study as associated with cytomegalovirus. Because HLA typing was unavailable for some donors at each locus, only the typed subset was used in association tests. A later analysis associated some 17,000 TCR beta sequences with specific HLA alleles at a false discovery rate of 0.05. When HLA alleles, especially DR and DQ, strongly co-occurred, attributing TCR associations to individual alleles was difficult. Compared with the roughly 700-donor mean, donors in an Asian-associated ancestry cluster had fewer N-insertions in productive TCRs, according to a later genetic analysis. The authors suggested that the approach could potentially be extended to other disease states and immunological phenotypes. In vitro tests confirmed that a few of the cytomegalovirus-associated TCR beta chains recognize cytomegalovirus antigens. Correlated functional status among segregating V segments might reflect linkage disequilibrium, but an unknown experimental factor could not be ruled out. A further reported finding was that TCR beta sequences accurately predicted the HLA-A and HLA-B alleles for most subjects in the first cohort. While some public TCRs were present in many individuals, most TCR sequences turned up only very rarely across donors. In a later genetic analysis, a missense DCLRE1C variant was associated with V-gene and J-gene trimming of TCR beta chains, and the association was replicated in an independent cohort. A later analysis reported that several top co-occurrence clusters appeared linked to parvovirus B19, influenza, CMV and Epstein-Barr virus. An earlier analysis of some 560 of the donors showed that most TCR beta V segments appeared in productive rearrangements either about 87% or about 30% of the time, which broadly matched IMGT annotations. A cluster of highly shared sequence variants was judged likely to be a technical artifact of the sequencing pipeline. Because counts were too low, under 20 rarely observed V segments, including chromosome 9 orphons, were left out of the earlier analysis of about 500 of the donors. The classifier was reported to diagnose cytomegalovirus status with high specificity and sensitivity in both the original cohort and the validation cohort.

This TCR was recovered from a woman in her 40s in good health and CMV-seropositive. The sequencing sample was made of PBMCs.

The CDR3 protein sequence reads: CASSRDRGYGYTF. The nucleotide sequence is given as TGTGCCAGCAGCCGGGACAGGGGATATGGCTACACCTTC. This sequence uses TRBV5-4 and TRBJ1-2, with TRBD1 identical over 10 junction bases. Sequences SGHNT (CDR1) and YYREEE (CDR2) are obtained from the germline V gene (reference sequence). From the cysteine up to the phenylalanine, the CDR3 has a length of 13 residues. Only CDR3 DNA remains: 39 bases, in frame from the first base. Here V drops 4 bases and J drops 5 bases, and the junction holds 2 bases not matched to any gene. Here the CDR3 is joined to the reference TRBV5-4 and TRBJ1-2 genes, and the full variable domain is: ETGVTQSPTHLIKTRGQQVTLRCSSQSGHNTVSWYQQALGQGPQFIFQYYREEENGRGNFPPRFSGLQFPNYSSELNVNALELDDSALYLCASSRDRGYGYTFGSGTRLTVV.